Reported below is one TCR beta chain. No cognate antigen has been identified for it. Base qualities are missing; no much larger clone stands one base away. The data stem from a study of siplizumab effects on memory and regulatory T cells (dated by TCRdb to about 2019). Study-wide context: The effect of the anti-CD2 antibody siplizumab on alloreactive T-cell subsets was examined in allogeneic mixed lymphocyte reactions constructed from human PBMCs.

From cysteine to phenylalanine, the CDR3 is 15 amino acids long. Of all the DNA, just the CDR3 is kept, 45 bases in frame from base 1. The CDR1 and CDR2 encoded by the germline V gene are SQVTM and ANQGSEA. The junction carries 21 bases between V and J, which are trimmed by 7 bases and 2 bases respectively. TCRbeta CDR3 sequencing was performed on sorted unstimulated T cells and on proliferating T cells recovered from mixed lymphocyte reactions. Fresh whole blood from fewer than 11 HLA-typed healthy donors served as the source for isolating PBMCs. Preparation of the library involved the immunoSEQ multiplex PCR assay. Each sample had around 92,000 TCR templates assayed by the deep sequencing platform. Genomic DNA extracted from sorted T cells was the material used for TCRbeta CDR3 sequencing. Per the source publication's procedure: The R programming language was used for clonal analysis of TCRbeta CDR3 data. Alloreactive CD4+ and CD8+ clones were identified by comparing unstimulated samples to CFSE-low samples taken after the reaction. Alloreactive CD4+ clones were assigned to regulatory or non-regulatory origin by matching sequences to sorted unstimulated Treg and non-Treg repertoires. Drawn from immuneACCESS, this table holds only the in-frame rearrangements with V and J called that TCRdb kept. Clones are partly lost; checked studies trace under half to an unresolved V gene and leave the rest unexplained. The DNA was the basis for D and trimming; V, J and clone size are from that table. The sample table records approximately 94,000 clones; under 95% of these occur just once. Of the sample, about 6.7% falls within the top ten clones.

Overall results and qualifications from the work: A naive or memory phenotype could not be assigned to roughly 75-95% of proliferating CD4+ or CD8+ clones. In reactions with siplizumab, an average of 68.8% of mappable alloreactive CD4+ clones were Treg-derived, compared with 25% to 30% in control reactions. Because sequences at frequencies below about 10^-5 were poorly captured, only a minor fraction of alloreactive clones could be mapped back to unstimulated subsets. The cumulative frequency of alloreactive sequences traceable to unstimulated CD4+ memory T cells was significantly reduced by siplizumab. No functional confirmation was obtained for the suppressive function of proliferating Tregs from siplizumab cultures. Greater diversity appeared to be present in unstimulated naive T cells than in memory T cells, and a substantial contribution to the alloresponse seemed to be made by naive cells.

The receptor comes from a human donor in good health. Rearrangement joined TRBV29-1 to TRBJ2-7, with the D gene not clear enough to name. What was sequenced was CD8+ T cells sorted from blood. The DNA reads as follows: TGCAGCGCCGGGTCTTGGGTATCACCCCCCTACGAGCAGTACTTC. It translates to CSAGSWVSPPYEQYF.